This T cell receptor (beta chain) was found in a study of blood T cell repertoires in COVID-19. In the study overall: Researchers got acute and convalescent COVID-19 samples from the United States, Italy and Spain. In each case, the material was cDNA or gDNA derived from T cells, B-cell-depleted T cells, or PBMCs.

How the authors handled the data: Using reference gene primer amplification, nucleated cell counts were estimated. Sequencing was performed with immunoSEQ multiplex PCR; in TCRdb, only in-frame clones are kept and a portion is missing. V, J and clone size were drawn from that table, and D and trimming were deduced from the DNA. The top ten clones hold 3.5% to 4% of a sample with under 200,000 clones, approximately 88% of them seen once. This clone has only one observation. Germline V gene sequence: CDR1 SGDLS, CDR2 YYNGEE. V lost 0 bases, J lost 2 bases, and 14 bases lay in between. The CDR3 is 16 amino acids.

Sequenced sample: peripheral blood. This TCR came from a woman in her fifties or sixties who had recovered from COVID-19. This chain uses TRBV9 with TRBJ2-5, with a possible D match to TRBD1 (6 bases). DNA of the CDR3: TGTGCCAGCAGCGTAGCTTTGCAGCAGGGGCAAGAGACCCAGTACTTC. Its translation: CASSVALQQGQETQYF.